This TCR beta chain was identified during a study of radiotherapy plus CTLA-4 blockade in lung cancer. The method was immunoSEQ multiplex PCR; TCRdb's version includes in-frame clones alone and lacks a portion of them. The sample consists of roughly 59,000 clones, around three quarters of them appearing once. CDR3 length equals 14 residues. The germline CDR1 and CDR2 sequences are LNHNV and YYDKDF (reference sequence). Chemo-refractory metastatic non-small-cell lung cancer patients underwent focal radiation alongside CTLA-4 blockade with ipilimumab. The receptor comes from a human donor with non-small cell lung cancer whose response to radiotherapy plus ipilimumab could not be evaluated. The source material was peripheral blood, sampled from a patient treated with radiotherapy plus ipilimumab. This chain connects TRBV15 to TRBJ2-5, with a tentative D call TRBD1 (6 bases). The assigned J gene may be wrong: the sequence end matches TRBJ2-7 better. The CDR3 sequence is CATSLDSNSYEQYF. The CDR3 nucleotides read TGTGCCACCAGCTTGGACAGTAATTCCTACGAGCAGTACTTC.